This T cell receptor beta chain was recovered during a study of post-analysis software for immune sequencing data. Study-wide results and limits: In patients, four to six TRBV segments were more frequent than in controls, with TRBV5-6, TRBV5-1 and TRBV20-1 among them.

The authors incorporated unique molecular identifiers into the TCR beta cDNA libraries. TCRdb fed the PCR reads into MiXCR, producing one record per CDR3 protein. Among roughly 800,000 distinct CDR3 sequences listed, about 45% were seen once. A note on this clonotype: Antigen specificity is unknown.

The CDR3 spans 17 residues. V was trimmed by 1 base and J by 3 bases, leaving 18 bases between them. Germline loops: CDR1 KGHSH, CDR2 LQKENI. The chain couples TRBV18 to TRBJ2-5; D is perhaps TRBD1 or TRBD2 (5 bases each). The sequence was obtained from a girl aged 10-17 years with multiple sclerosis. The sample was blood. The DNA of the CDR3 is TGTGCCAGCTCACCACATCACCTTCCGGGGCGGGAAGAGACCCAGTACTTC. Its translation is CASSPHHLPGREETQYF.